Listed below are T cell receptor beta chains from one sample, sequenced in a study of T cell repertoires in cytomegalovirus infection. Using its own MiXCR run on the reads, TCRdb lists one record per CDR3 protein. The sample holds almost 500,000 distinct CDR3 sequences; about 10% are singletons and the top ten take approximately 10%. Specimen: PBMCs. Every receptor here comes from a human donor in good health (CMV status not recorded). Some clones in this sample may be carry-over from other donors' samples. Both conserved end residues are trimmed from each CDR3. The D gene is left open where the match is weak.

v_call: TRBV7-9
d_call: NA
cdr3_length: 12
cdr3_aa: ASSFLGGHNEQF

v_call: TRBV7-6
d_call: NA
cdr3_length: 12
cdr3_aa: ASSLWSETDTQY

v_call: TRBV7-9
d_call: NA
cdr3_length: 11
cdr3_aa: ASSLADLSPQH

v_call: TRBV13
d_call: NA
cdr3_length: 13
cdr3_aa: ASSSWGGGNTEAF

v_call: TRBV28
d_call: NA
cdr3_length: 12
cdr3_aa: ASSSADPNYGYT

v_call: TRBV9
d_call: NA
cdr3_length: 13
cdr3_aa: ASSVEGGPGEKLF

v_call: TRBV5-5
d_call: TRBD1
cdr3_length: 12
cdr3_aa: ASSRGGSANEQF

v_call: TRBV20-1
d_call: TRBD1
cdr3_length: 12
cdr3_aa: SASGQGARTEAF

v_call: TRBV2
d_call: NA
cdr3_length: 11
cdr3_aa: ARGYRENNEQF

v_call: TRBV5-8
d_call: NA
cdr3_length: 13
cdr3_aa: ASSRPGRQNYGYT